This entry concerns a single T cell receptor beta chain. Its antigen is unknown. Naive CD8 cells, CD45RO-negative and positively selected for CCR7, excluded terminally differentiated effector memory CD45RA+ cells. Per the germline V gene, CDR1 is MNHEY and CDR2 is SVGAGI. CDR3 size: 15 residues. The V end lost 2 bases, the J end lost 4 bases, and 14 bases lay between the germline ends. This record belongs to a study of shared clonotypes between healthy human individuals. Whole-study context: For every donor, three CD4 naive, three CD4 memory, two CD8 naive and one CD8 memory plates were used. Study-wide results and caveats: Clonotypes which were not shared had lower generation probabilities than clonotypes that all four donors shared. The study drew on few donors, limiting represented genetic and exposure-history diversity.

The assay used deep level. Produced via immunoSEQ multiplex PCR; TCRdb's table is partial and in-frame only. The sample has a few hundred thousand clones; just under 97% are singletons. This TCR derives from a woman between 25 and 40 years old in good health. Sequenced sample: naive CD8+ T cells sorted from blood. This chain links TRBV6-5 with TRBJ1-1, with a tentative D call TRBD1 (5 bases). The CDR3 bases are TGTGCCAGCAGTTACGCTGAGGGACCTGGCACTGAAGCTTTCTTT. Translated, it gives CASSYAEGPGTEAFF.